What follows is one T cell receptor (beta chain) and its context. The antigen is undetermined. This record comes from a study of T-cell memory formation after mild COVID-19. Study context: TCR clusters largely stayed donor specific.

TCR alpha and TCR beta cDNA libraries carrying sample barcodes and UMIs came from 5'RACE with constant-segment primers. One entry per CDR3 protein results from TCRdb running MiXCR on the 5' RACE reads. The repertoire holds around 130,000 distinct CDR3 sequences, with more than 13% as singletons. V was shortened by 2 bases and J by 0 bases, with 8 bases between the two germline ends. Germline CDR1 MNHNY, CDR2 SVGAGI (reference sequence). This CDR3 has 16 amino acids. Study outcomes and limitations: Several responding clones turned up in pre-infection memory, indicating that cross-reactive memory may have taken part. The CD4+ clones that contracted clustered mainly within CM and EM, and the CD8+ clones concentrated in EMRA.

The V call is TRBV6-6, the J call TRBJ2-6; D is ambiguous. Sequenced input: PBMCs or a T cell subset sorted from them (not recorded which). This clonotype originated in an adult woman who had mild COVID-19 (a few samples of this study predate the infection). Cell type and time point are not known. CDR3 sequence reads: CASSYPQTSGANVLTF. The CDR3 DNA reads as TGTGCCAGCAGTTACCCACAAACCTCTGGGGCCAACGTCCTGACTTTC.